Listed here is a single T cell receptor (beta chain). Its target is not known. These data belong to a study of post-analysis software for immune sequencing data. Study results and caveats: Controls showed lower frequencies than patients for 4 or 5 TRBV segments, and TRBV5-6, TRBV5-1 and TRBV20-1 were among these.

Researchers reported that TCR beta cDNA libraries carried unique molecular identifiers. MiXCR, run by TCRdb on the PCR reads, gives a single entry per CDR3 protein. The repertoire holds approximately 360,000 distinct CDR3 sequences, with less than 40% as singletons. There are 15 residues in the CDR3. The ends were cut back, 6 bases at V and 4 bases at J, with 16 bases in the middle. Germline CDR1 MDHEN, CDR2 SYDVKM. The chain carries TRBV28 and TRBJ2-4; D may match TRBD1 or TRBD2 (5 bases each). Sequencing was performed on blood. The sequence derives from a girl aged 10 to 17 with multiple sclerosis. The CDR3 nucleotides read TGTGCCAGCAGCCCCGTGGGGGACCGAAAAAACATTCAGTACTTC. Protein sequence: CASSPVGDRKNIQYF. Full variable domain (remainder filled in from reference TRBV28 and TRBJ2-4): DVKVTQSSRYLVKRTGEKVFLECVQDMDHENMFWYRQDPGLGLRLIYFSYDVKMKEKGDIPEGYSVSREKKERFSLILESASTNQTSMYLCASSPVGDRKNIQYFGAGTRLSVL.